Shown below are 21 T cell receptor beta chains from a single sample sequenced in a study of T cells in Graves' hyperthyroidism and ophthalmopathy. RNA transcripts yielded amplified TCR beta CDR3 regions. Carried out on the TCR CDR3, a first-round RT-PCR used the HTBI primer set. From the multiplex PCR reads, TCRdb called clonotypes with MiXCR, one entry per CDR3 protein. The table records 300,000 to 450,000 distinct CDR3 sequences, 13% of them present only once. The sequenced sample consisted of blood. All receptors come from a man aged 25 to 45 with Graves' hyperthyroidism that later progressed to Graves' ophthalmopathy.

This clonotype came up a few times. V and J are TRBV15 and TRBJ2-1; no firm D call. Germline V gives CDR1 LNHNV, CDR2 YYDKDF (reference sequence). CDR3 length: 18 amino acids. V shed 2 bases and J shed 3 bases, with 20 bases lying between them. The CDR3 is CATSRNPQRAADYNEQFF. The CDR3 DNA reads as TGTGCCACCAGCAGAAACCCCCAACGGGCAGCTGACTACAATGAGCAGTTCTTC.

There are many counts of this clonotype. The chain is built from TRBV12-3 or TRBV12-4 and TRBJ2-1; 10 nucleotides align to TRBD2. The CDR3 sequence is 15 residues long. Trimming removed 5 bases from V and 6 bases from J; junction bases left unmatched: 7. The DNA of the CDR3 is TGTGCCAGCAGTCCCGGACTAGCGGTGGTCAATGAGCAGTTCTTC. The encoded protein is CASSPGLAVVNEQFF.

The table lists this clonotype with many counts. The V and J genes are TRBV28 and TRBJ1-5; D remains ambiguous. Germline V gene data show CDR1 as MDHEN and CDR2 as SYDVKM. The CDR3 is 14 residues long. V dropped 6 bases and J dropped 0 bases, with 9 bases sitting between them. CDR3: CASRATYSNQPQHF. The CDR3 DNA sequence: TGTGCCAGCAGAGCCACGTATAGCAATCAGCCCCAGCATTTT.

This clonotype was seen ten or more times. This rearrangement joins TRBV6-2 or TRBV6-3 to TRBJ1-2; D gene uncertain. The CDR3 runs to 14 residues. The V and J ends lost 3 bases and 7 bases respectively, with 15 bases between them. Germline CDR1 reads MNHEY; CDR2 reads SVGEGT. In nucleotides, the CDR3 is TGTGCCAGCAGTTATGGTGGGAGTGTAGCTGGCTACACCTTC. Its translation is CASSYGGSVAGYTF.

This clonotype was recorded many times. The gene calls are TRBV20-1 and TRBJ1-2; 7 bases line up with TRBD1. Germline values: CDR1 DFQATT, CDR2 SNEGSKA (reference sequence). J was trimmed by 3 bases and V by 2 bases; bases with no gene match: 3. CDR3 size: 13 residues. CDR3 in DNA: TGCAGTGCTAGAAGCAGGGGGGACTATGGCTACACCTTC. Amino acid sequence: CSARSRGDYGYTF.

In its sample, this clonotype was seen many times. V gene TRBV7-9 combines with J gene TRBJ2-7, with D possibly TRBD2 on 5 matching bases. Germline values: CDR1 SEHNR, CDR2 FQNEAQ (reference sequence). Trimming stripped 1 base from V and 6 bases from J, with 10 bases between. The CDR3 length is 13 residues. CDR3 protein: CASSLGLGSEQYF. The DNA of the CDR3 is TGTGCCAGCAGCTTAGGTCTGGGGAGCGAGCAGTACTTC.

This clonotype appeared a few times. The V call is TRBV30, the J call TRBJ2-6; D unresolved. This CDR3 has 16 amino acids. From germline, CDR1 is GTSNPN and CDR2 SVGIG (reference sequence). The V end was cut by 3 bases, the J end by 0 bases, with 12 bases between. For the CDR3, the DNA is TGTGCCTGGAGAGGTCGACGCCTCTCTGGGGCCAACGTCCTGACTTTC. Its translation: CAWRGRRLSGANVLTF.

This clonotype was detected ten times or more. This chain links TRBV3-1 with TRBJ2-3; 12 bases map to TRBD2. CDR3 length: 16 amino acids. Germline lookup yields CDR1 LGHDT and CDR2 YNNKEL (reference sequence). Trimming at V came to 1 base and at J to 8 bases, leaving 7 bases not matched to a gene. The CDR3 coding sequence is TGTGCCAGCAGCCAAGTAGCTAGCGGGGGGGCTCGTACGCAGTATTTT. This codes for CASSQVASGGARTQYF.

This clonotype has just a few counts. The J gene is TRBJ2-6, the V gene TRBV6-1; 9 bases map to TRBD1. The V and J ends lost 6 bases and 2 bases, in that order; junction bases with no gene match: 2. The germline V gene encodes CDR1 MNHNS and CDR2 SASEGT. This CDR3 has 15 residues. Here the CDR3 DNA reads TGTGCCAGCAGGACAGGGGGAACTGGGGCCAACGTCCTGACTTTC. It encodes CASRTGGTGANVLTF.

Concerning this clonotype itself: Compared with germline, one end of the junction differs, possibly owing to a read error. J is TRBJ1-5 and V is TRBV12-3 or TRBV12-4; D gene uncertain. CDR3 length: 11 residues. CDR3 coding DNA: TGTGCCAACAGTTTAGGGCAGACCACGCATTTT. It is translated as CANSLGQTTHF.

This rearrangement joins TRBV7-2 to TRBJ2-7; 7 bases agree with TRBD2. Germline CDR1 SGHTA, CDR2 FQGNSA. V shed 5 bases and J 3 bases; nucleotides not matched to a gene: 10. The CDR3 runs to 15 residues. CDR3 DNA sequence: TGTGCCAGCAGCCCCGCCGGGACTATCAACTACGAGCAGTACTTC. Amino acids: CASSPAGTINYEQYF.

The chain is built from TRBV27 and TRBJ1-1; TRBD1 is a possible D gene (5 bases). V lost 5 bases and J 0 bases, leaving 19 bases between the germline ends. The CDR3 runs to 17 residues. Germline loops: CDR1 MNHEY, CDR2 SMNVEV (reference sequence). This CDR3 reads CASSNKRQGNMNTEAFF. The CDR3 DNA reads TGTGCCAGCAGTAATAAGAGGCAGGGCAATATGAACACTGAAGCTTTCTTT.

This clonotype was seen more than once but under ten times. The chain joins TRBV7-9 to TRBJ2-5; 13 bases align to TRBD2. This CDR3 spans 16 amino acids. J was trimmed by 4 bases and V by 1 base; bases with no gene match: 3. The V gene's germline CDR1 is SEHNR and CDR2 FQNEAQ (reference sequence). The CDR3, as DNA: TGTGCCAGCAGCTTAGAGGGGACTAGCGGGGTAGAGACCCAGTACTTC. Its translation is CASSLEGTSGVETQYF.

In this sample, this clonotype turned up a few times. The CDR3 DNA is TGTGCCAGCAGCCAAGCCGGGACAGGGTATAATTCACCCCTCCACTTT. Translating gives CASSQAGTGYNSPLHF. The genes are TRBV3-1 and TRBJ1-6, with 9 bases lining up with TRBD1. Germline CDR1 reads LGHDT; CDR2 reads YNNKEL (reference sequence). The CDR3 runs 16 residues. With V trimmed by 1 base and J by 4 bases, 2 bases remained unmatched.

The J gene is TRBJ2-7, the V gene TRBV18; perhaps D is TRBD1 or TRBD2 (5 bases each). There are 17 residues in the CDR3. CDR1 is KGHSH, CDR2 LQKENI, per germline. The V end was cut by 5 bases, the J end by 2 bases, with 22 bases between. CDR3: CASSAGPHVTGPYEQYF. The DNA for the CDR3 is TGTGCCAGCTCAGCTGGACCCCATGTGACGGGACCCTACGAGCAGTACTTC.

The chain couples TRBV6-6 to TRBJ1-1; D is unresolved. V was shortened by 2 bases and J by 4 bases, with 14 bases between the two germline ends. Germline values: CDR1 MNHNY, CDR2 SVGAGI (reference sequence). The CDR3 totals 15 residues. DNA for the CDR3: TGTGCCAGCAGTTACGGCGGATGGAGTTTCACTGAAGCTTTCTTT. Protein: CASSYGGWSFTEAFF.

This clonotype occurred a few times. The chain has TRBV29-1 and TRBJ2-5, with 7 bases matching TRBD2. The CDR3 covers 12 residues. The junction had 4 bases not matched to a gene; V was cut back by 4 bases and J by 5 bases. Germline values: CDR1 SQVTM, CDR2 ANQGSEA. CDR3 in amino acids: CSVVGAGETQYF. DNA for the CDR3: TGCAGCGTTGTCGGAGCGGGGGAGACCCAGTACTTC.

Ten or more counts support this clonotype. V is TRBV7-9 and J is TRBJ1-4, with 7 nucleotides matching TRBD1. CDR3 size: 14 residues. Germline trimming cut 5 bases from V and 8 bases from J; bases unmatched to any gene: 8. CDR1 and CDR2 from the germline V gene are SEHNR and FQNEAQ (reference sequence). DNA of the CDR3: TGTGCCAGCAGCACCCGACAGGGCGGCGAAAAACTGTTTTTT. This gives the protein CASSTRQGGEKLFF.

The V and J genes are TRBV20-1 and TRBJ2-3; the match to TRBD2 covers 7 bases. The CDR3 has 16 residues. V lost 4 bases to trimming and J lost 0 bases; unmatched junction nucleotides: 10. CDR1 is DFQATT and CDR2 is SNEGSKA in the germline V gene (reference sequence). The DNA of the CDR3 is TGCAGTGCTAACCGTCCGCGGGGGTGGAGCACAGATACGCAGTATTTT. Protein sequence: CSANRPRGWSTDTQYF.

The genes are TRBV20-1 and TRBJ1-5, with 7 bases identical to TRBD1. J lost 5 bases, V lost 0 bases, and 10 bases had no gene match. Looked up from germline, CDR1 is DFQATT and CDR2 is SNEGSKA (reference sequence). CDR3 length: 16 residues. The chain's CDR3 is CSARDDIPGGHQPQHF. CDR3 DNA: TGCAGTGCTAGAGATGATATCCCAGGGGGGCATCAGCCCCAGCATTTT.

This clonotype appeared many times. The chain couples TRBV15 to TRBJ1-2; D ambiguous. V shed 0 bases and J shed 8 bases, with 13 bases lying between them. Germline CDR1 LNHNV, CDR2 YYDKDF (reference sequence). This CDR3 is 14 amino acids long. CDR3 sequence reads: CATSRDNPISGYTF. The DNA for the CDR3 is TGTGCCACCAGCAGAGATAACCCCATCTCGGGCTACACCTTC.